This TCR beta chain appears in the sequencing data of a study of blood T cell repertoires in COVID-19. The overall study: Sites across the United States, Italy and Spain contributed samples from acute and convalescent COVID-19. PBMCs, B-cell-depleted T cells, or T cells were the source of the cDNA or gDNA that made up the material.

Authors' analysis steps: The authors estimated nucleated cell counts from reference gene primer amplification. Assay used: immunoSEQ multiplex PCR; TCRdb lists only in-frame clones, some missing. The V and J calls and the clone size are those of that table, but D and trimming were determined from the DNA. The table includes a few hundred thousand clones, more than 65% detected once. The sequence came from a woman of 80 years or more with acute or convalescent COVID-19. The sample was peripheral blood.

The CDR3 nucleotides are TGCGCCAGCAGCCAAGGGATGGGGGGAGAAAAACTGTTTTTT. This encodes CASSQGMGGEKLFF. The chain has TRBV4-1 and TRBJ1-4; tentatively, D is TRBD1 (5 bases). Trimming pared 1 base from V and 8 bases from J, leaving 11 bases between. Germline values: CDR1 MGHRA, CDR2 YSYEKL. CDR3 size: 14 residues.